These 22 T cell receptor beta chains came from one sample sequenced in a study of blood T cell repertoires in COVID-19. Produced via immunoSEQ multiplex PCR; TCRdb's table is partial and in-frame only. The sample has 150,000 to 250,000 clones, around 82% seen once; the top ten hold approximately 12%. Sequenced sample: PBMCs or T cells enriched from blood (not recorded which). These receptors all come from a middle-aged man who had recovered from COVID-19.

V and J are TRBV6-1 and TRBJ2-7; TRBD2 aligns across 13 bases. With V trimmed by 0 bases and J by 7 bases, 9 bases remained unmatched. The length of the CDR3 is 17 residues. In germline, CDR1 is MNHNS, CDR2 SASEGT. In nucleotides, the CDR3 is TGTGCCAGCAGTGAAGCCCCCGGGACTAGCGGGATGGGTGAGCAGTACGTC. Protein product: CASSEAPGTSGMGEQYV.

The CDR3 DNA follows: TGTGCCAGCAGCTTAGTGAGACAAGGTTGGTTCTTC. This encodes CASSLVRQGWFF. V is TRBV7-2 and J is TRBJ2-1; D is unclear. This CDR3 has 12 residues. Germline loops: CDR1 SGHTA, CDR2 FQGNSA. V lost 1 base and J lost 15, with 13 bases in between.

This clone was recorded once. The chain recombines TRBV6-5 with TRBJ1-5, with D possibly matching TRBD1 (5 bases). This CDR3 comprises 14 residues. The V end was cut by 8 bases, the J end by 4 bases, with 15 bases between. CDR1 and CDR2 from the germline V gene are MNHEY and SVGAGI. The CDR3 DNA follows: TGTGCCAGCTGGTTGGGGGGTGGAAATCAGCCCCAGCATTTT. It yields the protein CASWLGGGNQPQHF.

The chain uses TRBV11-3 and TRBJ2-7; D might be TRBD1 (5 bases). The CDR3 covers 13 residues. The germline CDR1 and CDR2 sequences are SGHNT and YENEEA. V was clipped by 5 bases and J by 2 bases, with 10 bases between them. CDR3 DNA: TGTGCCAGCAGCGACAGTGAGGCCTACGAGCAGTACTTC. As protein: CASSDSEAYEQYF.

The chain combines TRBV5-6 with TRBJ1-2; 7 bases match TRBD1. The germline gives CDR1 SGHDT, CDR2 YYEEEE. The V segment lost 0 bases and the J segment 7 bases; nucleotides outside the gene matches: 3. The CDR3 extends over 13 amino acids. The CDR3 loop is CASSLVRGFGYTF. CDR3 DNA: TGTGCCAGCAGCTTGGTCAGGGGGTTTGGCTACACCTTC. The whole variable domain, filled in from reference TRBV5-6 and TRBJ1-2, reads DAGVTQSPTHLIKTRGQQVTLRCSPKSGHDTVSWYQQALGQGPQFIFQYYEEEERQRGNFPDRFSGHQFPNYSSELNVNALLLGDSALYLCASSLVRGFGYTFGSGTRLTVV.

This chain connects TRBV6-2 or TRBV6-3 to TRBJ2-2; 8 bases are a match to TRBD1. Unmatched junction bases numbered 5, after V lost 4 bases and J lost 4 bases. This CDR3 spans 15 amino acids. Germline V gives CDR1 MNHEY, CDR2 SVGEGT. As DNA, the CDR3 is TGTGCCAGCAGTTCACAGGGGGGAAGCACCGGGGAGCTGTTTTTT. It is translated as CASSSQGGSTGELFF.

This chain joins TRBV19 and TRBJ2-2; possible D gene TRBD2, 5 bases. The V end was cut by 6 bases, the J end by 2 bases, with 19 bases between. The CDR3 is made up of 17 amino acids. The germline V gene has CDR1 LNHDA and CDR2 SQIVND (reference sequence). The CDR3 DNA is TGTGCCAGTAGGAGTTTTTACGGGAACACAAACACCGGGGAGCTGTTTTTT. This gives the protein CASRSFYGNTNTGELFF.

This chain uses TRBV4-3 with TRBJ2-5; 7 bases agree with TRBD2. The CDR3 spans 17 residues. CDR1 is LGHNA and CDR2 is YSLEER in the germline V gene. The V and J ends lost 0 bases and 9 bases, in that order; junction bases with no gene match: 16. This CDR3 is CASSQEAASGGQGAQYF. The CDR3 DNA reads TGCGCCAGCAGCCAAGAGGCGGCTAGCGGTGGGCAAGGGGCCCAGTACTTC.

This chain links TRBV30 with TRBJ1-3; TRBD1 matches at 8 bases. V shed 8 bases, J shed 2 bases, and the junction held 8 bases outside the gene matches. This CDR3 region has 14 residues. The germline V gene has CDR1 GTSNPN and CDR2 SVGIG (reference sequence). This CDR3 is CAGPDRDAGNTIYF. CDR3 in DNA: TGTGCCGGACCGGACAGGGATGCTGGAAACACCATATATTTT. The entire variable domain, with the rest obtained from reference TRBV30 and TRBJ1-3, is as follows: SQTIHQWPATLVQPVGSPLSLECTVEGTSNPNLYWYRQAAGRGLQLLFYSVGIGQISSEVPQNLSASRPQDRQFILSSKKLLLSDSGFYLCAGPDRDAGNTIYFGEGSWLTVV.

V is TRBV6-2 or TRBV6-3 and J is TRBJ2-7; 9 nucleotides align to TRBD1. This CDR3 comprises 17 residues. The junction had 10 bases not matched to a gene; V was cut back by 4 bases and J by 0 bases. Per germline, CDR1 MNHEY and CDR2 SVGEGT. The CDR3 loop is CASSFQTGTGISYEQYF. The CDR3 coding sequence is TGTGCCAGCAGTTTCCAAACCGGGACAGGGATCTCCTACGAGCAGTACTTC.

J is TRBJ2-1 and V is TRBV4-3, with TRBD2 matching 7 bases. Germline loops: CDR1 LGHNA, CDR2 YSLEER. The CDR3 has 14 residues. V trimming: 0 bases; J trimming: 4 bases; junction bases outside the gene matches: 0. The CDR3 region has the DNA TGCGCCAGCAGCCAAGACGGGAGGTACAATGAGCAGTTCTTC. It yields the protein CASSQDGRYNEQFF.

A few counts support this clone. The CDR3 DNA reads TGTGCCAGCAGTCCGGGGGTAAACTATGGCTACACCTTC. As protein: CASSPGVNYGYTF. The chain has TRBV6-5 and TRBJ1-2; TRBD1 might be the D (5 bases). Looked up from germline, CDR1 is MNHEY and CDR2 is SVGAGI. This CDR3 region has 13 residues. V dropped 5 bases and J dropped 2 bases, with 9 bases sitting between them.

Only one count was recorded for this clone. The genes are TRBV6-1 and TRBJ1-5, with D perhaps matching TRBD1 (5 bases). The CDR3 covers 14 residues. Deletions cut 4 bases from V and 4 bases from J, with 11 bases between. Germline V gene data show CDR1 as MNHNS and CDR2 as SASEGT. Here the CDR3 DNA reads TGTGCCAGCAGTGGAGCACAGGAGAATCAGCCCCAGCATTTT. Translated: CASSGAQENQPQHF.

CDR3: CSVESYSGVENEQFF. As DNA, the CDR3 is TGCAGCGTTGAATCTTATAGCGGAGTGGAGAATGAGCAGTTCTTC. The V gene is TRBV29-1, the J gene TRBJ2-1; a possible D gene is TRBD2 (6 bases). The V end lost 2 bases, the J end lost 7 bases, and 18 bases lay between the germline ends. This CDR3 has 15 amino acids. Looked up from germline, CDR1 is SQVTM and CDR2 is ANQGSEA.

The chain employs TRBV7-8 and TRBJ1-4, with 7 bases fitting TRBD1. This CDR3 region has 14 residues. CDR1 and CDR2 (germline): SGHVS, FQNEAQ. Trimming cost V 4 bases and J 7 bases; bases outside gene matches: 6. The DNA of the CDR3 is TGTGCCAGCAGCTCCCGGGACAGTGCTGAAAAACTGTTTTTT. It translates to CASSSRDSAEKLFF.

On this clone: An end of the junction differs from the germline gene, which may be a read error. V usage is TRBV7-7 and J usage is TRBJ1-2; TRBD1 matches 7 bases. This CDR3 comprises 16 residues. In germline, CDR1 is SSHAT, CDR2 FNYEAQ (reference sequence). CDR3 loop: CASSLVGQDVNYGYTF. For the CDR3, the DNA is TGTGCTAGCAGCTTAGTTGGACAGGACGTTAACTATGGCTACACCTTC.

V gene TRBV3-1 (or the pseudogene TRBV3-2) combines with J gene TRBJ2-7, with 9 bases aligning to TRBD2. Germline CDR1 and CDR2: LGHDT and YNNKEL (reference sequence). CDR3 length: 12 amino acids. V dropped 2 bases and J dropped 7; count of bases not matched to a gene: 0. In DNA, the CDR3 is TGTGCCAGCAGCCAACTAGCGGGAGAGCAGTACTTC. Its protein is CASSQLAGEQYF.

The chain combines TRBV7-6 with TRBJ2-5; a weak D match, TRBD1 (5 bases). Germline CDR1 is SGHVS and CDR2 is FNYEAQ. This CDR3 is built from 16 residues. V lost 0 bases and J lost 2, with 13 bases in between. The CDR3 loop reads CASSLASTGAQETQYF. In DNA, the CDR3 is TGTGCCAGCAGCTTAGCTAGCACAGGAGCTCAAGAGACCCAGTACTTC.

The chain employs TRBV18 and TRBJ2-3; TRBD1 agrees at 7 bases. The CDR3 runs to 14 residues. After removal of 4 bases from V and 4 bases from J, the junction contained 5 bases not matched to a gene. Germline V gene lookup returns CDR1 KGHSH and CDR2 LQKENI. The CDR3 sequence: CASSRGQAPDTQYF. The DNA of the CDR3 is TGTGCCAGCTCACGAGGACAGGCCCCAGATACGCAGTATTTT.

The CDR3 loop is CASSPATAGGRDNEQFF. The CDR3 DNA sequence: TGTGCCAGCAGTCCCGCGACAGCGGGAGGACGAGACAATGAGCAGTTCTTC. The J gene is TRBJ2-1, the V gene TRBV28; 9 bases align to TRBD2. Per the germline V gene, CDR1 is MDHEN and CDR2 is SYDVKM. CDR3 length: 17 amino acids. The ends lost 5 bases at V and 5 bases at J; junction bases unmatched: 13.

This clone came up once. V is TRBV6-6 and J is TRBJ2-5, with TRBD2 matching over 13 bases. The ends lost 5 bases at V and 4 bases at J; junction bases unmatched: 16. Germline CDR1 is MNHNY and CDR2 is SVGAGI (reference sequence). CDR3 length: 19 residues. The chain's CDR3 is CASSLTIETSGREVETQYF. In DNA, the CDR3 is TGTGCCAGCAGTCTAACCATAGAAACTAGCGGGAGGGAGGTAGAGACCCAGTACTTC.

CDR3 region: CASSRTSGRAANTGELFF. The CDR3 bases are TGTGCCAGCAGCCGGACTAGCGGGAGGGCCGCGAACACCGGGGAGCTGTTTTTT. The chain links TRBV28 to TRBJ2-2, with 15 bases identical to TRBD2. Germline lookup yields CDR1 MDHEN and CDR2 SYDVKM. V lost 6 bases to trimming and J lost 0 bases; unmatched junction nucleotides: 5. The CDR3 is 18 residues long.